This record concerns one T cell receptor (beta chain) sequence. What it recognizes is unknown. Amplified TCR beta CDR3 regions came from RNA transcripts. HTBI primers were employed in a first-round RT-PCR of the TCR CDR3. A single record per CDR3 protein comes from TCRdb applying MiXCR to the multiplex PCR reads. Of 500,000 to 750,000 distinct CDR3 sequences in the sample, 12% to 15% were seen once. This sample was included in a study of T cells in Graves' hyperthyroidism and ophthalmopathy. Findings of the study overall: Among clonotypes expanded in thyroid above 0.001, most were also found in blood.

The cohort's ophthalmopathy patients, a group with duration under 3 months, had a Clinical Activity Score of at least 3 and a NOSPECS grade of at least 4. Reasons for excluding patients were uncontrolled infection, other autoimmune disease, pregnancy or lactation. Roughly 9.1 ml of fresh peripheral blood supplied the PBMCs. V lost 2 bases, J lost 3 bases, and 6 bases stayed unmatched. The length of the CDR3 is 15 residues. CDR1 and CDR2 (germline): DFQATT, SNEGSKA (reference sequence). The sequenced material came from blood. V gene TRBV20-1 combines with J gene TRBJ2-7, with TRBD1 matching 11 bases. The source is a woman between 18 and 29 years old with Graves' ophthalmopathy. CDR3 nucleotides: TGCAGTGCTAGACAGGACAGGGGGCCCATCTACGAGCAGTACTTC. The encoded protein is CSARQDRGPIYEQYF.